This TCR beta chain appears in the sequencing data of a study of T cell repertoires in cytomegalovirus infection (dated by TCRdb to the late 2010s). Regarding the research as a whole: Alongside well-studied HLA-B-restricted epitopes, the peptide stimulations were aimed at recently identified HLA-C-restricted CMV epitopes, whose presentation resists viral immunomodulation. Donor HLA type was relevant to the analysis, as public TCR beta signatures indicated carriage of CMV infection together with the matching HLA type.

In regard to this clonotype: No antigen is known for it. Base quality data are lacking; no much larger clone is found one base away.

Beyond this particular receptor, the publication reports: In both this cohort and an independent roughly 350-donor cohort, the cumulative frequency of public TCR beta family members distinguished carriers of CMV infection plus the relevant HLA type. In the ex vivo response, HLA-C-restricted CMV-specific TCR beta clonotypes were dominant, and in two of eight donors the single most frequent clonotype came from this HLA-C-restricted group.

This sample's treatment or condition label indicates: in vitro stimulation with specific CMV peptide epitopes to enrich CMV-specific T cells. V gives up 4 bases and J gives up 5 bases, and the segment between their germline ends measures 6 bases. For CDR1 and CDR2, the germline V gene (reference sequence) lists LNHNV and YYDKDF. The CDR3, from cysteine to phenylalanine, totals 12 residues. The retained sequence is limited to the CDR3, 36 bases, with the frame set at the first base. The instrument given in TCRdb is Illumina HiSeq 1500. TCRdb trimmed public reads at Q25 via fastp, called clones via MiXCR and kept in-frame beta chains. CDR3 protein duplicates are merged, each entry listing the most common genes and DNA. This sample holds about 570,000 distinct CDR3 sequences; about 40% were observed only once. The biggest ten clones account for 48% of the sample.

Rearrangement joined TRBV15 to TRBJ2-1; the D segment cannot be called with confidence. This clonotype was obtained from a human donor in good health (CMV status not recorded). Some clones in this sample may be carry-over from other donors' samples. The sample in question was cultured PBMCs, obtained from culture after CMV antigen stimulation. The sequenced DNA is TGTGCCACCAGCACCAGAGACAATGAGCAGTTCTTC. Translated, this gives CATSTRDNEQFF.